Listed below are T cell receptor beta chains from one sample, sequenced in a study of shared T cell receptors in the human thymus. The repertoire was sequenced with immunoSEQ multiplex PCR; TCRdb's copy has only in-frame clones and lacks some. Of 700,000 or so clones in the sample, roughly 88% are singletons; the top ten hold under 0.012%. The sample was also reused in another study, on human thymus T cells.

The sample taken for sequencing was thymocytes. Receptor source: a girl under three years old with a congenital heart defect. The CDR3 runs from the conserved cysteine through the conserved F or W. D genes are given only for firm matches. The size entry is marked missing in some rows and otherwise reads once, few, many or a size class.

>TRBV19|.|.|TRBJ1-1
TGTGCCAGTAGCAGGGTGGACACTGAAGCTTTCTTT
CASSRVDTEAFF
>TRBV4-1|.|.|TRBJ1-1
TGCGCCAGCAGCCAATCCGGGGAGGTAAGAACTGAAGCTTTCTTT
CASSQSGEVRTEAFF
>TRBV4-3|.|.|TRBJ2-2
TGCGCCAGCAGCCAAGATCCTACGACAGGGAGGATGACCGGGGAGCTGTTTTTT
CASSQDPTTGRMTGELFF
>TRBV27|.|.|TRBJ2-5
TGTGCCAGCACCTTGACGGGAACCCCACGATCCGAGACCCAGTACTTC
CASTLTGTPRSETQYF
>TRBV14|.|.|TRBJ2-5
TGTGCCAGCAGCCAAGAGGGAGCCGGGCGGCAGTACTTC
CASSQEGAGRQYF
>TRBV2|TRBD1|.|TRBJ1-1
TGTGCCAGCAGTGAAGCGGGACAGGGAAGGGACACTGAAGCTTTCTTT
CASSEAGQGRDTEAFF
>TRBV9|.|.|TRBJ2-3
TGTGCCAGCAGCGTAGAGGTTCGGGGGTCGGGCACAGATACGCAGTATTTT
CASSVEVRGSGTDTQYF
>TRBV4-1|TRBD1|.|TRBJ1-1
TGCGCCAGCAGCCAAGCTTTGGACAGGGGGCACGGCACTGAAGCTTTCTTT
CASSQALDRGHGTEAFF
>TRBV10-1|.|.|TRBJ2-7
TGCGCCAGCAGTGAGAGAACAGGGAGCTCCTACGAGCAGTACTTC
CASSERTGSSYEQYF
>TRBV19|TRBD1|.|TRBJ2-7
TGTGCCAGTAGTATTATTATGGAAGGGACAGCCCACTACGAGCAGTACTTC
CASSIIMEGTAHYEQYF
>TRBV2|.|.|TRBJ1-1
TGTGCCAGCAGTGGGGGACACAAGAACACTGAAGCTTTCTTT
CASSGGHKNTEAFF
>TRBV25-1|.|.|TRBJ1-3
TGTGCCAGCAGTTCTACACCTCAAGAGGGTGACTCTGGAAACACCATATATTTT
CASSSTPQEGDSGNTIYF
>TRBV4-3|TRBD2|.|TRBJ2-7
TGCGCCAGCAGCCAAGATTTAAGGGGGGTTCCGGGACTAGCGGGGTCCTACGAGCAGTACTTC
CASSQDLRGVPGLAGSYEQYF
>TRBV5-4|TRBD1|.|TRBJ1-2
TGTGCCAGCAGCCCTCTAGAGGACAGGGGCAAGGAGGGTTCGTGTGGCTACACCTTC
CASSPLEDRGKEGSCGYTF
>TRBV11-2|.|.|TRBJ2-1
TGTGCCAGCAGCTCCCCCTCGGGAGAGCAGTTCTTC
CASSSPSGEQFF
>TRBV7-2|.|once|TRBJ1-2
TGTGCCAGCAGCTTAGGGGCCGGGGGGAAAGAAGGTGGCTACACCTTC
CASSLGAGGKEGGYTF
>TRBV25-1|TRBD2|once|TRBJ2-3
TGTGCCAGCAGCGACACTCGGACTAGCGGCCTACTCACAGATACGCAGTATTTT
CASSDTRTSGLLTDTQYF
>TRBV28|.|.|TRBJ1-4
TGTGCCAGCAGTGACACAACTAATGAAAAACTGTTTTTT
CASSDTTNEKLFF
>TRBV28|.|.|TRBJ1-2
TGTGCCAGCAGTTTATTCGAGGCGTCGTATGGCTACACCTTC
CASSLFEASYGYTF
>TRBV2|.|.|TRBJ2-2
TGTGCCAGCATGGGTAGTACAGGGTGGGCCGGGGAGCTGTTTTTT
CASMGSTGWAGELFF
>TRBV5-6|TRBD1|.|TRBJ2-7
TGTGCCAGCAGACCAAAACCGGGACAGGGGCTACGCGAGCAGTACTTC
CASRPKPGQGLREQYF
>TRBV27|TRBD2|.|TRBJ2-1
TGTGCCAGCAGTTTAACCCTCCATCGACTAGCGGGGGGGCCCGGTGAGCAGTTCTTC
CASSLTLHRLAGGPGEQFF
>TRBV28|TRBD1|.|TRBJ1-5
TGTGCCAGCAGTCCAGGGGGCCAGCCCCAGCATTTT
CASSPGGQPQHF
>TRBV28|TRBD1|.|TRBJ2-7
TGTGCCAGCAGATATAGGAGTACAGGGGGGTCCTACGAGCAGTACTTC
CASRYRSTGGSYEQYF
>TRBV27|.|.|TRBJ1-2
TGTGCCAGCAGTCACATACTCAGGGGTGCCTCTAACTATGGCTACACCTTC
CASSHILRGASNYGYTF
>TRBV2|.|.|TRBJ1-4
TGTGCCACCGGGAGGGAGAAGGATGAAAAACTGTTTTTT
CATGREKDEKLFF
>TRBV12-5|.|.|TRBJ2-1
TGTGCTAGTGGCCCCCGCCGGAGCTCCTACAATGAGCAGTTCTTC
CASGPRRSSYNEQFF
>TRBV7-9|TRBD1|few|TRBJ1-1
TGTGCCAGCAGTCCCCACTTCCGGACAGGGGCTCCGCCCGAAGCTTTCTTT
CASSPHFRTGAPPEAFF
>TRBV11-3|.|.|TRBJ2-7
TGTGCCAGCAGCTTGAACAGGGTAAGGGCTCCCTACGAGCAGTACTTC
CASSLNRVRAPYEQYF
>TRBV6-4|TRBD1|.|TRBJ2-2
TGTGCCAGCAGTGACTCGGACAGGGGGGAGACCGGGGAGCTGTTTTTT
CASSDSDRGETGELFF
>TRBV7-9|.|.|TRBJ1-6
TGTGCCAGCAGCTTAGTTCCAGGGCCAAATTCACCCCTCCACTTT
CASSLVPGPNSPLHF
>TRBV4-3|TRBD1|once|TRBJ2-1
TGCGCCAGCAGCACACGGACAGGGGGGGGACATGAGCAGTTCTTC
CASSTRTGGGHEQFF
>TRBV5-1|.|.|TRBJ2-6
TGCGCCAGCCAGTCACAGTCTGGGGCCAACGTCCTGACTTTC
CASQSQSGANVLTF
>TRBV5-1|TRBD1|.|TRBJ2-5
TGCGCCAGCAGCTCCCACGTCCGGGACAGAGACCAAGAGACCCAGTACTTC
CASSSHVRDRDQETQYF
>TRBV5-1|.|.|TRBJ2-3
TGCGCCAGCAGCCCCGTACCCCGTCTAGCAGGAGATACGCAGTATTTT
CASSPVPRLAGDTQYF
>TRBV27|TRBD1|.|TRBJ1-1
TGTGCCAGCAGTGAATTGGGACAGGGGACTGAAGCTTTCTTT
CASSELGQGTEAFF
>TRBV7-4|.|once|TRBJ1-2
TGTGCCAGCACCCTAGGTGCCAACTATGGCTACACCTTC
CASTLGANYGYTF
>TRBV9|TRBD1|.|TRBJ1-6
TGTGCCAGCAGCAAGGGAGCGGGGACAGGTTCACCCCTCCACTTT
CASSKGAGTGSPLHF
>TRBV9|TRBD2|.|TRBJ2-5
TGTGCCAGCAGTTTGGGGGGGGATTGGTCCCAAGAGACCCAGTACTTC
CASSLGGDWSQETQYF
>TRBV9|.|once|TRBJ1-2
TGTGCCAGCAGCGTAGGCCCGGACAGTAGTTACCATGGCTACACCTTC
CASSVGPDSSYHGYTF
>TRBV18|.|few|TRBJ1-2
TGTGCCAGCTCACCTATCATACAGGGTTACACCTTC
CASSPIIQGYTF
>TRBV4-3|.|.|TRBJ2-7
TGCGCCAGCAGCCAAGTAGTCTGGGGGCAGCGCTCCTACGAGCAGTACTTC
CASSQVVWGQRSYEQYF
>TRBV7-4|TRBD1|.|TRBJ1-1
TGTGCCAGCAGCTCTAGGACAGGGGTGAACACTGAAGCTTTCTTT
CASSSRTGVNTEAFF
>TRBV4-2|TRBD1|.|TRBJ2-2
TGTGCCAGCAGCCAAGCGGTGGTTTACAGGGGTGGGACCGGGGAGCTGTTTTTT
CASSQAVVYRGGTGELFF
>TRBV15|.|.|TRBJ2-6
TGTGCCACCAGCAGACAGGGTGCCCCTGGGGCCAACGTCCTGACTTTC
CATSRQGAPGANVLTF